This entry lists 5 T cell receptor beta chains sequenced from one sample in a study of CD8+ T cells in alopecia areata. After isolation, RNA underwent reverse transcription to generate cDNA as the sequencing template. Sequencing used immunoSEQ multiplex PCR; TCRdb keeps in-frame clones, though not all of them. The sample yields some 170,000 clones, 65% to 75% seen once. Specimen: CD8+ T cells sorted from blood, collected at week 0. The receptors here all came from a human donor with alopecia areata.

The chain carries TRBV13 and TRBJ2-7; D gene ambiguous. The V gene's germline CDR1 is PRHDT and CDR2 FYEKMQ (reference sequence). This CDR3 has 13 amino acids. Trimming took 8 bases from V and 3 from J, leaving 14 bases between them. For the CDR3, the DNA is TGTGCCAGCGGGTTAGGCAGGAACTACGAGCAGTACTTC. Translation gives CASGLGRNYEQYF.

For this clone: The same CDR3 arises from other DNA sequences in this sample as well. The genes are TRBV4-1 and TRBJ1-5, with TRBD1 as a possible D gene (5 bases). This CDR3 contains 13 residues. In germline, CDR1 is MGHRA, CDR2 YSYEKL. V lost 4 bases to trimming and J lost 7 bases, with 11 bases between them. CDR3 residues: CASSLGVSQPQHF. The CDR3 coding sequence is TGCGCCAGCAGCCTAGGGGTTTCCCAGCCCCAGCATTTT.

This CDR3 is CASSELAGGPGTGELFF. CDR3 sequence (DNA): TGTGCCAGCAGTGAACTAGCGGGGGGGCCCGGCACCGGGGAGCTGTTTTTT. The V gene is TRBV2, the J gene TRBJ2-2, with 12 bases matching TRBD2. The CDR3 covers 17 residues. Per the germline V gene, CDR1 is SNHLY and CDR2 is FYNNEI. V trimming: 2 bases; J trimming: 4 bases; junction bases outside the gene matches: 5.

CDR3 sequence (DNA): TGTGCCTGGGGACAGGGGAATCAGCCCCAGCATTTT. Encoded protein: CAWGQGNQPQHF. The chain uses TRBV30 and TRBJ1-5; 9 bases are shared with TRBD1. Germline V lookup: CDR1 GTSNPN, CDR2 SVGIG (reference sequence). The CDR3 length is 12 residues. V dropped 5 bases and J dropped 4; count of bases not matched to a gene: 0. Together with reference TRBV30 and TRBJ1-5, the CDR3 gives the full variable domain: SQTIHQWPATLVQPVGSPLSLECTVEGTSNPNLYWYRQAAGRGLQLLFYSVGIGQISSEVPQNLSASRPQDRQFILSSKKLLLSDSGFYLCAWGQGNQPQHFGDGTRLSIL.

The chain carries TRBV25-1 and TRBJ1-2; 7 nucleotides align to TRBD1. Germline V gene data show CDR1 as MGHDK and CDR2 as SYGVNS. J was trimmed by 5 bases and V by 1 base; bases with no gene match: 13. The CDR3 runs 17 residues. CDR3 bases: TGTGCCAGCAGTGAATTCACCGGGACAGAAAACCTGTATGGCTACACCTTC. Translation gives CASSEFTGTENLYGYTF.